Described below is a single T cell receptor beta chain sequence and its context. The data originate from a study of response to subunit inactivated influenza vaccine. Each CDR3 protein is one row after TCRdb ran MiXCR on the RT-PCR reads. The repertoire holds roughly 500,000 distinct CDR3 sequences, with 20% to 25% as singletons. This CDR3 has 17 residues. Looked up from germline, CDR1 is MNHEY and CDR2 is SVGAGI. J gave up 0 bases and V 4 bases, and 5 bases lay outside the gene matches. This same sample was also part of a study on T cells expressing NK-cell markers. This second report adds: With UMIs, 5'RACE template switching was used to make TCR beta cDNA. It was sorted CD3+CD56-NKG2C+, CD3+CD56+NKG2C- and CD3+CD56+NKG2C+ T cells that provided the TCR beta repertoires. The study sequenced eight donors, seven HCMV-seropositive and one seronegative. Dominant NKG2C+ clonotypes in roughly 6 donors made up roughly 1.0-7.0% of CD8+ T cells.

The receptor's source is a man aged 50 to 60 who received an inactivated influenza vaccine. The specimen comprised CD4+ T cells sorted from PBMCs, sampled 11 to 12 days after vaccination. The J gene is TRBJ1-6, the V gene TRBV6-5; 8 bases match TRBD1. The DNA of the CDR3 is TGTGCCAGCAGTTCAAGGACAGGGAGCTCCTATAATTCACCCCTCCACTTT. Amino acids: CASSSRTGSSYNSPLHF.